The 32 T cell receptor beta chains given below trace back to one sample, sequenced in a study of response to subunit inactivated influenza vaccine. TCRdb independently ran MiXCR on the RT-PCR reads; one entry per CDR3 protein. The table has 500,000 to 650,000 distinct CDR3 sequences, around 8% seen once. The sequenced sample was PBMCs from blood, obtained less than 25 months after vaccination. These receptors came from a man in his fifties or sixties who received an inactivated influenza vaccine.

This clonotype was seen many times. The chain carries TRBV5-1 and TRBJ1-1; possible D gene TRBD1, 5 bases. The CDR3 extends over 15 amino acids. V was clipped by 4 bases and J by 0 bases, with 13 bases between them. Looked up from germline, CDR1 is SGHRS and CDR2 is YFSETQ. The CDR3 bases are TGCGCCAGCAGCCCTCCGACAGTCATGAACACTGAAGCTTTCTTT. Amino acids: CASSPPTVMNTEAFF.

This clonotype was recorded many times. The chain uses TRBV12-3 or TRBV12-4 and TRBJ2-1; 9 positions agree with TRBD2. CDR3 length: 14 residues. Trimming removed 7 bases from V and 9 bases from J; junction bases left unmatched: 10. The CDR3 loop is CASTTAGGPGEQFF. The CDR3 bases are TGTGCCAGCACCACTGCGGGAGGGCCAGGTGAGCAGTTCTTC.

The chain employs TRBV6-2 or TRBV6-3 and TRBJ2-5; TRBD2 matches 8 bases. Losses at the gene ends were 6 bases for V and 4 bases for J; bases not matched to a gene: 13. The germline CDR1 and CDR2 sequences are MNHEY and SVGEGT. The CDR3 runs 16 residues. DNA for the CDR3: TGTGCCAGCAGCTTTCCCGGGACTAGTCTAGGAGAGACCCAGTACTTC. This gives the protein CASSFPGTSLGETQYF.

For this clonotype: Being one base from a much bigger clone, this may be a read error. The chain has TRBV5-1 and TRBJ2-7; the D is unclear. The CDR3 extends over 13 amino acids. Trimming stripped 5 bases from V and 2 bases from J, with 11 bases between. The germline gives CDR1 SGHRS, CDR2 YFSETQ. The CDR3 protein is CASRLPEPYEQYF. The CDR3 DNA follows: TGCGCCAGCAGATTGCCTGAACCCTACGAGCAGTACTTC.

V and J are TRBV20-1 and TRBJ2-5, with 8 positions matching TRBD1. The germline V gene has CDR1 DFQATT and CDR2 SNEGSKA (reference sequence). The J segment lost 5 bases and the V segment lost 3 bases, leaving 11 bases of the junction unmatched. The CDR3 spans 15 residues. The CDR3 DNA is TGCAGTGCTAGGGACAGGGTAACGTCGTTGGAGACCCAGTACTTC. This gives the protein CSARDRVTSLETQYF.

This clonotype has more than one count but fewer than ten. The chain is built from TRBV4-1 and TRBJ2-3, with 10 positions matching TRBD2. The CDR3 is 17 amino acids. CDR1 is MGHRA and CDR2 is YSYEKL in the germline V gene. V gave up 4 bases and J gave up 4 bases; unmatched junction bases: 11. CDR3 DNA: TGCGCCAGCAGCCGAGCAACATCGGGACTAGCGTCAGATACGCAGTATTTT. The encoded protein is CASSRATSGLASDTQYF.

The sample holds many counts of this clonotype. The chain uses TRBV5-1 and TRBJ1-1; D gene ambiguous. This CDR3 is built from 14 residues. Trimming removed 4 bases from V and 1 base from J, with 11 bases in between. Germline lookup yields CDR1 SGHRS and CDR2 YFSETQ. CDR3 coding DNA: TGCGCCAGCAGCCCGACGGCAGGGAACACTGAAGCTTTCTTT. Translated, it gives CASSPTAGNTEAFF.

The chain's CDR3 is CASSYWLAGLNGELFF. In DNA form, the CDR3 reads TGTGCCAGCAGTTATTGGCTAGCGGGACTGAACGGGGAGCTGTTTTTT. The rearrangement joins TRBV6-2 or TRBV6-3 to TRBJ2-2; 9 positions match TRBD2. The germline V gene has CDR1 MNHEY and CDR2 SVGEGT. The CDR3 runs 16 residues. With 3 bases clipped from V and 7 bases from J, the junction kept 9 bases outside the gene matches.

The chain uses TRBV19 and TRBJ1-4; 7 nucleotides agree with TRBD1. V shed 6 bases and J 8 bases; nucleotides not matched to a gene: 18. Germline values: CDR1 LNHDA, CDR2 SQIVND (reference sequence). The CDR3 is made up of 17 amino acids. The CDR3: CASRGTELPNGREKLFF. As DNA, the CDR3 is TGTGCCAGTAGGGGGACAGAACTCCCCAACGGACGGGAAAAACTGTTTTTT.

The CDR3, as DNA: TGCGCCAGCAGCTTGGGGGACTCCTATACCTACGAGCAGTACTTC. This encodes CASSLGDSYTYEQYF. The chain couples TRBV5-1 to TRBJ2-7, with D perhaps matching TRBD2 (6 bases). Germline CDR1 reads SGHRS; CDR2 reads YFSETQ. V was trimmed by 0 bases and J by 2 bases, leaving 12 bases between them. The CDR3 is 15 amino acids.

The chain recombines TRBV6-1 with TRBJ2-3; 8 bases are a match to TRBD2. CDR3 size: 18 residues. The junction had 18 bases not matched to a gene; V was cut back by 7 bases and J by 3 bases. Germline V lookup: CDR1 MNHNS, CDR2 SASEGT. CDR3 in amino acids: CASTPRSAGAHQTDTQYF. The CDR3 nucleotides are TGTGCCAGCACCCCAAGGTCAGCGGGGGCCCACCAAACAGATACGCAGTATTTT.

This chain connects TRBV12-3 or TRBV12-4 to TRBJ2-6; D gene ambiguous. The CDR3 consists of 16 residues. V was clipped by 6 bases and J by 0 bases, with 12 bases between them. CDR3 nucleotides: TGTGCCAGCAGCGTTTCAGGAATCTCTGGGGCCAACGTCCTGACTTTC. It is translated as CASSVSGISGANVLTF.

This clonotype showed up many times. The chain uses TRBV14 and TRBJ2-2; 11 bases are a match to TRBD2. The CDR3 contains 15 residues. V shed 4 bases and J 7 bases; nucleotides not matched to a gene: 5. Per the germline V gene, CDR1 is SGHDN and CDR2 is FVKESK. Here the CDR3 reads CASSRTLAGVGELFF. As DNA, the CDR3 is TGTGCCAGCAGCCGGACACTAGCGGGAGTCGGGGAGCTGTTTTTT.

This chain joins TRBV7-2 and TRBJ2-5; 7 bases fit TRBD1. The junction had 7 bases not matched to a gene; V was cut back by 5 bases and J by 7 bases. The germline gives CDR1 SGHTA, CDR2 FQGNSA. The CDR3 consists of 13 residues. Written as DNA, the CDR3 is TGTGCCAGCAGCGCCGGGGACAGTATGACCCAGTACTTC. As protein: CASSAGDSMTQYF.

Only a few counts were recorded for this clonotype. The chain combines TRBV5-1 with TRBJ2-7; TRBD1 might be the D (6 bases). V dropped 0 bases and J dropped 0 bases, with 10 bases sitting between them. The CDR3 has 15 amino acids. Germline V CDR1 and CDR2: SGHRS, YFSETQ. As DNA, the CDR3 is TGCGCCAGCAGCTTGGGGGACATAACCTCCTACGAGCAGTACTTC. Translating it yields CASSLGDITSYEQYF.

This clonotype was seen a few times. The chain is built from TRBV12-3 or TRBV12-4 and TRBJ1-1; 7 bases line up with TRBD1. The CDR3 sequence is 14 residues long. Germline trimming cut 6 bases from V and 2 bases from J; bases unmatched to any gene: 6. The CDR3 nucleotides read TGTGCCAGCAGCCGGCGACAGGGTAACACTGAAGCTTTCTTT. Residues: CASSRRQGNTEAFF.

In this sample, this clonotype turned up many times. V usage is TRBV7-9 and J usage is TRBJ2-1; D unclear. The CDR3 contains 14 residues. V was pared by 1 base and J by 6 bases, with 10 bases between. Germline values: CDR1 SEHNR, CDR2 FQNEAQ (reference sequence). The CDR3 region has the DNA TGTGCCAGCAGCTTAGAATCGAGTAGCAATGAGCAGTTCTTC. Residues: CASSLESSSNEQFF.

In its sample, this clonotype was seen a few times. The V and J genes are TRBV5-1 and TRBJ2-4; the match to TRBD1 covers 8 bases. The junction had 3 bases not matched to a gene; V was cut back by 0 bases and J by 7 bases. This CDR3 has 14 residues. Germline lookup yields CDR1 SGHRS and CDR2 YFSETQ. The CDR3 region is CASSLGDRSNIQYF. The CDR3 DNA reads TGCGCCAGCAGCTTGGGGGACAGGTCCAACATTCAGTACTTC.

A few counts support this clonotype. The V and J genes are TRBV27 and TRBJ2-3, with 13 nucleotides matching TRBD2. CDR1 and CDR2 (germline): MNHEY, SMNVEV (reference sequence). The CDR3 runs to 15 residues. The V gene end was trimmed by 0 bases and the J gene end by 8 bases; junction bases not matched to a gene: 2. CDR3 protein: CASSLSTSGGGTQYF. CDR3 nucleotides: TGTGCCAGCAGTTTATCTACTAGCGGGGGGGGTACGCAGTATTTT.

The V gene is TRBV6-2 or TRBV6-3, the J gene TRBJ1-5; D is uncertain. CDR1 and CDR2 (germline): MNHEY, SVGEGT. The CDR3 extends over 13 amino acids. The V gene lost 1 base and the J gene lost 4 bases, with 5 bases spanning the gap. The CDR3 spells CASSYLGNQPQHF. The CDR3 DNA reads as TGTGCCAGCAGTTACTTAGGGAATCAGCCCCAGCATTTT.

This clonotype was recorded many times. V is TRBV7-9 and J is TRBJ2-3; D might be TRBD1 or TRBD2, each matching 5 bases. V shed 5 bases and J shed 6 bases, with 12 bases lying between them. The CDR3 length is 13 residues. CDR1 and CDR2 (germline): SEHNR, FQNEAQ (reference sequence). CDR3: CASSAGTLDTQYF. The CDR3 nucleotides are TGTGCCAGCAGCGCCGGGACCCTGGATACGCAGTATTTT.

This clonotype was seen only a few times. One end of the junction varies from germline; a read error may be responsible. The chain recombines TRBV20-1 with TRBJ2-3; unclear D gene. The CDR3 consists of 15 residues. Germline loops: CDR1 DFQATT, CDR2 SNEGSKA (reference sequence). The CDR3 protein is CSGLNIEIGLLAQYF. The CDR3 DNA reads as TGTTCTGGGCTAAACATCGAGATAGGATTACTCGCGCAGTATTTT.

A few counts support this clonotype. The chain has TRBV6-5 and TRBJ2-5; 9 positions agree with TRBD1. There are 15 residues in the CDR3. V lost 2 bases to trimming and J lost 2 bases; unmatched junction nucleotides: 3. The germline V gene has CDR1 MNHEY and CDR2 SVGAGI. The CDR3 reads CASSYGTGIQETQYF. CDR3 nucleotides: TGTGCCAGCAGTTACGGGACAGGGATTCAAGAGACCCAGTACTTC.

J is TRBJ2-7 and V is TRBV7-2; 10 bases agree with TRBD1. Germline V gene lookup returns CDR1 SGHTA and CDR2 FQGNSA. Trimming removed 5 bases from V and 8 bases from J; junction bases left unmatched: 9. This CDR3 is 14 amino acids long. DNA for the CDR3: TGTGCCAGCAGCAGAGGACAGGGGGTCGACCAGCAGTACTTC. The encoded protein is CASSRGQGVDQQYF.

The J gene is TRBJ2-2, the V gene TRBV18; D is ambiguous. V dropped 8 bases and J dropped 3 bases, with 7 bases sitting between them. The CDR3 consists of 12 residues. Germline CDR1 and CDR2: KGHSH and LQKENI. The CDR3 DNA reads as TGTGCCAGCCCCCGTGACACCGGGGAGCTGTTTTTT. It translates to CASPRDTGELFF.

This clonotype has only a few counts. The chain employs TRBV3-1 and TRBJ1-3, with 8 bases lining up with TRBD1. Germline-derived CDR1 and CDR2 are LGHDT and YNNKEL (reference sequence). The CDR3 is 15 residues long. Germline trimming cut 2 bases from V and 4 bases from J; bases unmatched to any gene: 4. CDR3 coding DNA: TGTGCCAGCAGCCAAAGGACAGGGCTGGGAAACACCATATATTTT. Protein: CASSQRTGLGNTIYF.

This chain joins TRBV10-2 and TRBJ2-2; possibly TRBD1 for D (6 bases). This CDR3 has 14 amino acids. The ends were cut back, 6 bases at V and 11 bases at J, with 19 bases in the middle. Germline values: CDR1 WSHSY, CDR2 SAAADI. The DNA of the CDR3 is TGCGCCAGCAGACTACAGGGTTCACACGGTGAGCTGTTTTTT. The encoded protein is CASRLQGSHGELFF.

This clonotype was recorded a few times. The CDR3 DNA follows: TGTGCCACCAGTGATAACTACAATGAGCAGTTCTTC. Translation: CATSDNYNEQFF. The V gene is TRBV24-1, the J gene TRBJ2-1; the D is unclear. The V gene lost 3 bases and the J gene lost 3 bases, with 2 bases spanning the gap. Germline V gene sequence: CDR1 KGHDR, CDR2 SFDVKD. The CDR3 covers 12 residues.

Concerning this clonotype: Sequence at one end of the junction differs from germline and may be a read error. The CDR3 reads CAGSRGSYNEQFF. The CDR3 DNA sequence: TGTGCCGGCAGCCGCGGCTCCTACAATGAGCAGTTCTTC. The J gene is TRBJ2-1, the V gene TRBV7-2; D unresolved. Germline V gene lookup returns CDR1 SGHTA and CDR2 FQGNSA. The CDR3 covers 13 residues. Full variable domain (rest looked up from reference TRBV7-2 and TRBJ2-1): GAGVSQSPSNKVTEKGKDVELRCDPISGHTALYWYRQSLGQGLEFLIYFQGNSAPDKSGLPSDRFSAERTGGSVSTLTIQRTQQEDSAVYLCAGSRGSYNEQFFGPGTRLTVL.

Ten or more counts support this clonotype. The rearrangement links TRBV20-1 to TRBJ1-1; the match to TRBD1 covers 7 bases. CDR1 is DFQATT, CDR2 SNEGSKA, per germline (reference sequence). The CDR3 sequence is 13 residues long. After removal of 7 bases from V and 1 base from J, the junction contained 6 bases not matched to a gene. In DNA form, the CDR3 reads TGCAGTGGGGTTGAGGGGGCGAACACTGAAGCTTTCTTT. Translating gives CSGVEGANTEAFF.

V usage is TRBV25-1 and J usage is TRBJ2-1, with 12 nucleotides matching TRBD2. Germline V gene data show CDR1 as MGHDK and CDR2 as SYGVNS. V shed 9 bases, J shed 6 bases, and the junction held 9 bases outside the gene matches. The CDR3 contains 15 residues. The CDR3 region is CASSPSGRAVNEQFF. The CDR3 DNA reads TGTGCCAGTAGTCCTAGCGGGAGGGCGGTCAATGAGCAGTTCTTC.

This chain connects TRBV20-1 to TRBJ2-1; D gene uncertain. This CDR3 spans 15 amino acids. CDR1 and CDR2 from the germline V gene are DFQATT and SNEGSKA (reference sequence). Trimming removed 1 base at V and 2 bases at J, with 12 bases between. CDR3: CSARGGDPPYNEQFF. CDR3 nucleotides: TGCAGTGCTAGAGGCGGTGATCCCCCCTACAATGAGCAGTTCTTC.